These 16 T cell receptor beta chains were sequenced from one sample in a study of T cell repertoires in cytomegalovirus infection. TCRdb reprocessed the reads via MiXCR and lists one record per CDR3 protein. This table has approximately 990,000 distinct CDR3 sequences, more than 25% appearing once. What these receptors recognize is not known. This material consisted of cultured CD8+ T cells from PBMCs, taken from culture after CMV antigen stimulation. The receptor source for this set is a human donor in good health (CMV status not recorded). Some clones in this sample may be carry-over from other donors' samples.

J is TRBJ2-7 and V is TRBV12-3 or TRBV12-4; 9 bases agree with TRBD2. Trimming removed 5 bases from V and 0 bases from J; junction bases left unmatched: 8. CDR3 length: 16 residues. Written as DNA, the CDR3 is TGTGCCAGCAGTCCTAAGACTAGCGGAGGCTCCTACGAGCAGTACTTC. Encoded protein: CASSPKTSGGSYEQYF.

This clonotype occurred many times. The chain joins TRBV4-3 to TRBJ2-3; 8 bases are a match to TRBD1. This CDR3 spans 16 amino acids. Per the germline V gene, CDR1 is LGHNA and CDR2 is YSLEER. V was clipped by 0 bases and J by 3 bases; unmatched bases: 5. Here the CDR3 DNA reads TGCGCCAGCAGCCAAGAAGGGCAGGGGGCGACAGATACGCAGTATTTT. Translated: CASSQEGQGATDTQYF.

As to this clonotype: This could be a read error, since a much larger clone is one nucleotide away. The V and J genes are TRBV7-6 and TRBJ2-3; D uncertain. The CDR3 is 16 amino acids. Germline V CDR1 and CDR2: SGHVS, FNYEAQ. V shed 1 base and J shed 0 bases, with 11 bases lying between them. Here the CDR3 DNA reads TGTGCCAGCAGCTTAGGATGCGCCTCTAGCACAGATACGCAGTATTTT. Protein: CASSLGCASSTDTQYF.

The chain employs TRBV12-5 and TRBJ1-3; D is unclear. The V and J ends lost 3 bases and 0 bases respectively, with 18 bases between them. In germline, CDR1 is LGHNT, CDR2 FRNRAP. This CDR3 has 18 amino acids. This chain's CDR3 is CASGFEPGRLISGNTIYF. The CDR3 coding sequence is TGTGCTAGTGGTTTCGAGCCCGGGCGACTGATCTCTGGAAACACCATATATTTT.

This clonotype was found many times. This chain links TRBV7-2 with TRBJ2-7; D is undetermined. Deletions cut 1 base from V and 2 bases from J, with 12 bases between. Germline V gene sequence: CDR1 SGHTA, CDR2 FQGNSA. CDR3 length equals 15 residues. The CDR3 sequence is CASSLGALHTYEQYV. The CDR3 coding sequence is TGTGCCAGCAGCTTAGGAGCGTTACATACCTACGAGCAGTACGTC.

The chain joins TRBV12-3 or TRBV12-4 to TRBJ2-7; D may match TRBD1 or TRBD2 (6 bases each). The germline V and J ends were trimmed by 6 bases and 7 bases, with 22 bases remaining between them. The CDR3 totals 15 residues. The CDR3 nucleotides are TGTGCCAGCAGCCCCTACGTCTCGGGGGCAGAGGAGCAGTACTTC. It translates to CASSPYVSGAEEQYF.

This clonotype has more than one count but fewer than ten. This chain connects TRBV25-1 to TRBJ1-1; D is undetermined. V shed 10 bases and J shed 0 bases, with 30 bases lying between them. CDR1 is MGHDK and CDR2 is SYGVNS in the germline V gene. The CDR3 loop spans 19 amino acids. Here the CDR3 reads CAIHLLRSEVSSLNTEAFF. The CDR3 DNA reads TGTGCCATTCACCTATTACGCTCCGAGGTTTCCTCCTTGAACACTGAAGCTTTCTTT.

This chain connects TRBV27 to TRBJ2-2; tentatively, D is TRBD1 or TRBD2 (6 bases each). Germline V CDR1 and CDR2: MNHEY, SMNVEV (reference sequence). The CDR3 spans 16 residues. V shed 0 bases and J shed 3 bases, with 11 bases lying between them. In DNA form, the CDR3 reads TGTGCCAGCAGTTTATCACTTGGGGGGCACACCGGGGAGCTGTTTTTT. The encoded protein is CASSLSLGGHTGELFF.

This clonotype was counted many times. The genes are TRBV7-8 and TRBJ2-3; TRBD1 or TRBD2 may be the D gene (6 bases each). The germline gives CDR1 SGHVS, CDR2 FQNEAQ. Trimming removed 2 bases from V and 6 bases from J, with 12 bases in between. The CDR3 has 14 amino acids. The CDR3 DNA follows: TGTGCCAGCAGCTTACTACAGGGACTCGATACGCAGTATTTT. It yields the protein CASSLLQGLDTQYF.

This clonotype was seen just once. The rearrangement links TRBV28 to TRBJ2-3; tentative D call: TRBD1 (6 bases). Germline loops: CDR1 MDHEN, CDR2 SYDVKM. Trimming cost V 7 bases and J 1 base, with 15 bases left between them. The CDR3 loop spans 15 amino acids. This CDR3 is CASNTPRTGTDTQYF. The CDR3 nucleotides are TGTGCCAGCAATACCCCCCGGACAGGCACAGATACGCAGTATTTT.

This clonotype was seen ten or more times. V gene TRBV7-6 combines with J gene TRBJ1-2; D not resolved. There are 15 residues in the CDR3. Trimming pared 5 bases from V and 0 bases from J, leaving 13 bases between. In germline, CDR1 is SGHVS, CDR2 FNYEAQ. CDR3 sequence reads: CASSGDEVANYGYTF. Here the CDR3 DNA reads TGTGCCAGCAGCGGAGACGAAGTAGCTAACTATGGCTACACCTTC. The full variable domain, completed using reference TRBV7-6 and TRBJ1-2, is GAGVSQSPRYKVTKRGQDVALRCDPISGHVSLYWYRQALGQGPEFLTYFNYEAQQDKSGLPNDRFSAERPEGSISTLTIQRTEQRDSAMYRCASSGDEVANYGYTFGSGTRLTVV.

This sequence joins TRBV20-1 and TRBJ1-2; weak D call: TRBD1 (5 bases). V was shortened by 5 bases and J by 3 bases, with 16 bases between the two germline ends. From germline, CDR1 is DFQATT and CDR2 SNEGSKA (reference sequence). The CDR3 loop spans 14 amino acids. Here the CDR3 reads CSAPRGRVDYGYTF. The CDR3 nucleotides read TGCAGTGCTCCTCGGGGCAGGGTGGACTATGGCTACACCTTC.

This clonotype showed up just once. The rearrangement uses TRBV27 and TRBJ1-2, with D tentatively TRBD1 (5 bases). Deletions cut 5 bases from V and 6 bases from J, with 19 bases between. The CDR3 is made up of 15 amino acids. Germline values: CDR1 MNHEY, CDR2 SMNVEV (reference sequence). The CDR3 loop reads CASSLTRGGTNGYTF. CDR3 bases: TGTGCCAGCAGTCTCACACGGGGAGGGACGAATGGCTACACCTTC.

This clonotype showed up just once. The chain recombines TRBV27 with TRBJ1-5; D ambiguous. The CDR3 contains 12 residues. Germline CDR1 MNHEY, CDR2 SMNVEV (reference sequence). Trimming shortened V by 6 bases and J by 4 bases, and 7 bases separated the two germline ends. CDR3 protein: CASRTQNQPQHF. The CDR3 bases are TGTGCCAGCAGGACACAGAATCAGCCCCAGCATTTT.

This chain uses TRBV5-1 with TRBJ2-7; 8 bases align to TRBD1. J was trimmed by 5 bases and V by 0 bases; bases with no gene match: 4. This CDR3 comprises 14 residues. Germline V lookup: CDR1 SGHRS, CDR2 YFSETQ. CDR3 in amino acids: CASSLGQGSDEQYV. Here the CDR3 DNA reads TGCGCCAGCAGCTTGGGACAGGGGTCCGACGAGCAGTACGTC.

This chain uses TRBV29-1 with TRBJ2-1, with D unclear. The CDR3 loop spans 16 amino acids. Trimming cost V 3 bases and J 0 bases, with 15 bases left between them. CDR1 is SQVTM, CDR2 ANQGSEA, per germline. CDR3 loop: CSVEDPRVASYNEQFF. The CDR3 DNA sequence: TGCAGCGTTGAGGATCCTAGGGTTGCCTCCTACAATGAGCAGTTCTTC.